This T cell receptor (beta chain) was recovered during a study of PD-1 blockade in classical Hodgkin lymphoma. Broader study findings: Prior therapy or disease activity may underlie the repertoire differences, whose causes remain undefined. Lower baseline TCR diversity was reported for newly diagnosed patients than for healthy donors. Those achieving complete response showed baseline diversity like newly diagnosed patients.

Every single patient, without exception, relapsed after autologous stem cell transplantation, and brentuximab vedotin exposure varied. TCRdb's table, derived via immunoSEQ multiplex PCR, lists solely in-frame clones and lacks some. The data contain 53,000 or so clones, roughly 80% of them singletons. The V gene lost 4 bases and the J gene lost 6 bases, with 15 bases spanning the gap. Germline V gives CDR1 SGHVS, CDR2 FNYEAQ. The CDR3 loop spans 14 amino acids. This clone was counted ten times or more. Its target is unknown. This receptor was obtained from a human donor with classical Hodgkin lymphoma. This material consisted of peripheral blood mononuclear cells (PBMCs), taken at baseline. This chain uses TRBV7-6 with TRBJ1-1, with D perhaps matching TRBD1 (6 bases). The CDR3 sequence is CASSWGGAGSEAFF. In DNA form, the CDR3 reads TGTGCCAGCAGCTGGGGGGGCGCGGGGTCTGAAGCTTTCTTT.